This TCR beta chain came from a study of blood T cell repertoires in COVID-19. About the research overall: The United States, Italy and Spain supplied acute and convalescent COVID-19 samples. From T cells, B-cell-depleted T cells, or PBMCs came the material, which was cDNA or gDNA.

V lost 1 base and J 1 base, leaving 6 bases between the germline ends. CDR3 length: 14 amino acids. Germline loops: CDR1 SGHTA, CDR2 FQGTGA. Clones were read by immunoSEQ multiplex PCR, and TCRdb kept only the in-frame ones, dropping some. The sample has 350,000 to 400,000 clones, approximately 86% seen once. This sequence originates from a woman aged 55-75 years with COVID-19, enrolled during active disease. Source material: peripheral blood. The chain recombines TRBV7-3 with TRBJ2-3, with D possibly TRBD2 on 5 matching bases. The CDR3: CASSLMGGTDTQYF. CDR3 nucleotides: TGTGCCAGCAGCTTAATGGGAGGCACAGATACGCAGTATTTT. The variable domain in full, completed from reference TRBV7-3 and TRBJ2-3, reads GAGVSQTPSNKVTEKGKYVELRCDPISGHTALYWYRQSLGQGPEFLIYFQGTGAADDSGLPNDRFFAVRPEGSVSTLKIQRTERGDSAVYLCASSLMGGTDTQYFGPGTRLTVL.